Each of the 7 T cell receptor beta chains below was sequenced from the same sample in a study of vaccination and CD4 T cells after COVID-19. Regarding treatment: approximately 10-day PBMC culture with coronavirus spike peptide pools or control peptides (ViraFEST assay). Their antigens remain unidentified. An Oncomine TCR Beta short-read assay was used to sequence the DNA from cultured CD4+ T cells. TCRdb fed the PCR reads into MiXCR, producing one record per CDR3 protein. Of about 14,000 distinct CDR3 sequences detected, roughly three fifths appear once; the ten largest clones hold approximately 17%. The starting material was cultured CD4+ T cells from blood, obtained after SARS-CoV-2 vaccination. These receptors were collected from a human donor with COVID-19.

The rearrangement uses TRBV10-3 and TRBJ1-6; 9 bases align to TRBD1. V trimming: 0 bases; J trimming: 4 bases; junction bases outside the gene matches: 4. Germline CDR1 and CDR2: ENHRY and SYGVKD. The CDR3 covers 17 residues. The CDR3 sequence: CAISESMGTGYNSPLHF. In DNA form, the CDR3 reads TGTGCCATCAGTGAGTCGATGGGGACAGGGTATAATTCACCCCTCCACTTT.

The V gene is TRBV7-2, the J gene TRBJ2-3, with 7 bases matching TRBD2. Germline assignment: CDR1 SGHTA and CDR2 FQGNSA. After removal of 4 bases from V and 5 bases from J, the junction contained 12 bases not matched to a gene. The CDR3 consists of 16 residues. CDR3 coding DNA: TGTGCCAGCAGCTCGTCGTGGGGGGGGATGCGAGATACGCAGTATTTT. Translation gives CASSSSWGGMRDTQYF.

V is TRBV27 and J is TRBJ2-5, with 9 bases lining up with TRBD1. This CDR3 spans 15 amino acids. V was pared by 1 base and J by 5 bases, with 5 bases of the junction left unmatched. Germline lookup yields CDR1 MNHEY and CDR2 SMNVEV (reference sequence). CDR3 protein: CASSLLGQGWETQYF. For the CDR3, the DNA is TGTGCCAGCAGTTTATTGGGACAGGGCTGGGAGACCCAGTACTTC.

The genes are TRBV7-2 and TRBJ2-5; D might be TRBD2 (6 bases). Trimming stripped 5 bases from V and 0 bases from J, with 19 bases between. The CDR3 is 17 residues long. Germline values: CDR1 SGHTA, CDR2 FQGNSA. The CDR3 is CASSPRGWQGNQETQYF. The CDR3, as DNA: TGTGCCAGCAGCCCCCGGGGGTGGCAGGGCAACCAAGAGACCCAGTACTTC. The variable domain in full, completed from reference TRBV7-2 and TRBJ2-5, reads GAGVSQSPSNKVTEKGKDVELRCDPISGHTALYWYRQSLGQGLEFLIYFQGNSAPDKSGLPSDRFSAERTGGSVSTLTIQRTQQEDSAVYLCASSPRGWQGNQETQYFGPGTRLLVL.

The chain joins TRBV6-2 or TRBV6-3 to TRBJ2-7; D uncertain. The ends were cut back, 2 bases at V and 6 bases at J, with 14 bases in the middle. The CDR3 length is 14 residues. Germline V gives CDR1 MNHEY, CDR2 SVGEGT. The chain's CDR3 is CASSYDPYSTEQYF. For the CDR3, the DNA is TGTGCCAGCAGTTACGATCCCTACTCGACCGAGCAGTACTTC.

The V call is TRBV20-1, the J call TRBJ2-3, with 7 bases matching TRBD2. This CDR3 is 14 amino acids long. Germline V gives CDR1 DFQATT, CDR2 SNEGSKA (reference sequence). J lost 1 base, V lost 5 bases, and 6 bases had no gene match. DNA for the CDR3: TGCAGTGCTTCTCTGGCGGGGGGCACAGATACGCAGTATTTT. It codes for CSASLAGGTDTQYF.

The J gene is TRBJ1-2, the V gene TRBV2, with 9 positions matching TRBD1. CDR3 size: 14 residues. CDR1 SNHLY and CDR2 FYNNEI come from the germline V gene. V lost 6 bases to trimming and J lost 4 bases; unmatched junction nucleotides: 6. DNA for the CDR3: TGTGCCAGCAGGGTGGACAGGGGATCCTATGGCTACACCTTC. This sequence encodes CASRVDRGSYGYTF.